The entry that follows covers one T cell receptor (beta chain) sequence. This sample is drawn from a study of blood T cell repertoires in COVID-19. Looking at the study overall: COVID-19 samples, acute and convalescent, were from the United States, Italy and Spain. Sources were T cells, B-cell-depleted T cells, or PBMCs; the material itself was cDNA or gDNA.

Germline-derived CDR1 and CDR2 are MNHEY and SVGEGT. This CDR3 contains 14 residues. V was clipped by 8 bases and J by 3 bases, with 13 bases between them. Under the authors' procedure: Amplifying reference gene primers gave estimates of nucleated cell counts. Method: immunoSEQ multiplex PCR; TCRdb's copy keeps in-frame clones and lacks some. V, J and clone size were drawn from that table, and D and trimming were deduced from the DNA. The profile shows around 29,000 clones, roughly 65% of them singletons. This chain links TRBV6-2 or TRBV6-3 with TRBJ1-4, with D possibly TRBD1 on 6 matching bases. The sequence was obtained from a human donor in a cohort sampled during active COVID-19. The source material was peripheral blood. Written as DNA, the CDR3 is TGTGCCAGCCGCCGGGACACAGCTAATGAAAAACTGTTTTTT. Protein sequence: CASRRDTANEKLFF.